Each of the 7 T cell receptor beta chains below was sequenced from the same sample in a study of T cell responses to AZD1222 COVID-19 vaccine. The table came from immunoSEQ multiplex PCR; TCRdb's copy has only in-frame clones and leaves some out. The sample shows about 92,000 clones, nearly 90% of them seen only once. The starting material was peripheral blood, obtained on day 0 of AZD1222 vaccination. These receptors all come from an adult in good health.

In its sample, this clone was seen once. The chain combines TRBV27 with TRBJ1-2; the D gene is possibly TRBD1 (6 bases). Germline V CDR1 and CDR2: MNHEY, SMNVEV (reference sequence). The ends were cut back, 5 bases at V and 7 bases at J, with 14 bases in the middle. The CDR3 is made up of 13 amino acids. The CDR3 coding sequence is TGTGCCAGCAGTCCCACAAGGGGGACTGGCTACACCTTC. Its translation is CASSPTRGTGYTF.

The gene calls are TRBV11-2 and TRBJ1-3; D ambiguous. The CDR3 runs to 13 residues. Germline values: CDR1 SGHAT, CDR2 FQNNGV. The V end was cut by 1 base, the J end by 4 bases, with 5 bases between. The CDR3 region is CASSLAQGNTIYF. CDR3 DNA sequence: TGTGCCAGCAGCTTAGCTCAGGGAAACACCATATATTTT. The full variable domain, rest sourced from reference TRBV11-2 and TRBJ1-3, is EAGVAQSPRYKIIEKRQSVAFWCNPISGHATLYWYQQILGQGPKLLIQFQNNGVVDDSQLPKDRFSAERLKGVDSTLKIQPAKLEDSAVYLCASSLAQGNTIYFGEGSWLTVV.

This clone was counted between two and nine times. This chain joins TRBV4-2 and TRBJ2-7; weak D call: TRBD2 (6 bases). V lost 0 bases and J 3 bases, leaving 15 bases between the germline ends. The CDR3 sequence is 16 residues long. The germline gives CDR1 LGHNA, CDR2 YNFKEQ. The CDR3 DNA sequence: TGTGCCAGCAGCCAAGATACCCCGGAGGGGAGCTACGAGCAGTACTTC. Translated: CASSQDTPEGSYEQYF.

There are a few counts of this clone. The chain is built from TRBV9 and TRBJ2-2; 10 nucleotides agree with TRBD2. The CDR3 extends over 18 amino acids. With 2 bases clipped from V and 1 base from J, the junction kept 8 bases outside the gene matches. CDR1 SGDLS and CDR2 YYNGEE come from the germline V gene. The CDR3 region has the DNA TGTGCCAGCAGCGTCAGTTGGCTAGCGGGGGAGAACACCGGGGAGCTGTTTTTT. Its translation: CASSVSWLAGENTGELFF.

The chain is built from TRBV7-3 and TRBJ2-6; the match to TRBD1 covers 8 bases. Germline CDR1 SGHTA, CDR2 FQGTGA. V gave up 4 bases and J gave up 1 base; unmatched junction bases: 3. This CDR3 contains 16 residues. In DNA, the CDR3 is TGTGCCAGCAGCTACGGGACAGGATCTGGGGCCAACGTCCTGACTTTC. This translates into CASSYGTGSGANVLTF.

The chain uses TRBV5-1 and TRBJ1-1, with a possible D match to TRBD1 (5 bases). V dropped 4 bases and J dropped 4 bases, with 17 bases sitting between them. The CDR3 contains 15 residues. CDR1 and CDR2 from the germline V gene are SGHRS and YFSETQ. The CDR3 nucleotides read TGCGCCAGCAGCCAAGACCTTGCTGGGGGCACTGAAGCTTTCTTT. It is translated as CASSQDLAGGTEAFF.

This clone was observed a single time. The chain uses TRBV2 and TRBJ2-2; D may match TRBD1 or TRBD2 (5 bases each). This CDR3 comprises 13 residues. CDR1 and CDR2 from the germline V gene are SNHLY and FYNNEI. The V end lost 6 bases, the J end lost 4 bases, and 9 bases lay between the germline ends. Here the CDR3 DNA reads TGTGCCAGCAGGACGGGGACCACCGGGGAGCTGTTTTTT. This sequence encodes CASRTGTTGELFF.